The count of the clone carrying this TCR beta chain is one. These data are taken from a study of OX40 agonist ivuxolimab in advanced cancers. Study at large: A male proportion of 70% to 90% was recorded, with mean age about 54 years and range about 20 to 79.

The CDR3 contains 13 residues. The V end was cut by 0 bases, the J end by 2 bases, with 3 bases between. The germline CDR1 and CDR2 sequences are SGHKS and YYEKEE (reference sequence). The table came from immunoSEQ multiplex PCR; TCRdb's copy has only in-frame clones and leaves some out. The sample carries 53,000 or so clones, approximately 90% recorded once. This sequence originates from an adult with an advanced solid tumor such as melanoma, head and neck, liver or kidney cancer. This rearrangement joins TRBV5-5 to TRBJ1-5; D call uncertain. The sample was CD4+ or CD8+ T cells sorted from blood, taken in a trial of the OX40 agonist ivuxolimab. CDR3: CASSLDGNQPQHF. CDR3 bases: TGTGCCAGCAGCTTGGACGGCAATCAGCCCCAGCATTTT.